Each of the 11 T cell receptor beta chains below was sequenced from the same sample in a study of breast tumors, draining lymph nodes, adjacent tissues. TCRdb reprocessed the multiplex PCR reads with MiXCR, giving one entry per CDR3 protein. This sample has about 15,000 distinct CDR3 sequences, with around 55% found just once. The sequencing input was tumor-adjacent breast tissue. The receptor source for this set is a female donor with breast cancer. Some clones in this sample may be carry-over from other donors' samples.

Concerning this clonotype itself: This likely comes from a read error, as the CDR3 has no conserved phenylalanine or tryptophan at its end. The chain uses TRBV27 and TRBJ2-3; 9 nucleotides match TRBD2. Germline V CDR1 and CDR2: MNHEY, SMNVEV (reference sequence). The CDR3 is made up of 16 amino acids. CDR3 DNA: TGTGCCGGCAGTACCAGACTGGCGGGAGGGACAGATACGCAGTATTCT. Encoded protein: CAGSTRLAGGTDTQYS.

This clonotype was seen repeatedly, ten times or more. The chain uses TRBV12-5 and TRBJ1-2; 7 bases align to TRBD1. V trimming: 3 bases; J trimming: 0 bases; junction bases outside the gene matches: 19. Germline CDR1 is LGHNT and CDR2 is FRNRAP. This CDR3 spans 20 amino acids. The CDR3 DNA is TGTGCTAGTGGTTTCGCACGACCGGGACAGTACCTTTTTACTAACTATGGCTACACCTTC. Protein: CASGFARPGQYLFTNYGYTF.

The chain joins TRBV7-2 to TRBJ2-7, with 11 bases lining up with TRBD2. J lost 4 bases, V lost 5 bases, and 13 bases had no gene match. The V gene's germline CDR1 is SGHTA and CDR2 FQGNSA. The CDR3 sequence is 17 residues long. The CDR3 DNA follows: TGTGCCAGCAGCCTGCATAGCGGGGGGGCAACCGGGTACGAGCAGTACTTC. Translation: CASSLHSGGATGYEQYF.

The rearrangement links TRBV19 to TRBJ1-5; TRBD1 matches at 7 bases. The trim removed 5 bases at V and 3 bases at J, leaving 7 bases unmatched. Per germline, CDR1 LNHDA and CDR2 SQIVND (reference sequence). This CDR3 contains 15 residues. CDR3 loop: CASSPGQVFNQPQHF. For the CDR3, the DNA is TGTGCCAGTAGTCCCGGACAGGTCTTCAATCAGCCCCAGCATTTT. Full variable domain (outside the CDR3, taken from reference TRBV19 and TRBJ1-5): DGGITQSPKYLFRKEGQNVTLSCEQNLNHDAMYWYRQDPGQGLRLIYYSQIVNDFQKGDIAEGYSVSREKKESFPLTVTSAQKNPTAFYLCASSPGQVFNQPQHFGDGTRLSIL.

This clonotype appeared many times. The chain employs TRBV6-5 and TRBJ2-7, with TRBD1 matching 9 bases. Germline V CDR1 and CDR2: MNHEY, SVGAGI. The CDR3 consists of 14 residues. J gave up 0 bases and V 8 bases, and 5 bases lay outside the gene matches. CDR3 loop: CASRDRAFSYEQYF. Here the CDR3 DNA reads TGTGCCAGCCGGGACAGGGCTTTCTCCTACGAGCAGTACTTC.

This clonotype has a count of ten or more. The chain joins TRBV3-1 to TRBJ1-6; no clear D gene. Trimming left V 1 base short and J 6 bases short, with 10 bases between. CDR3 length: 15 residues. Germline V gene lookup returns CDR1 LGHDT and CDR2 YNNKEL (reference sequence). In nucleotides, the CDR3 is TGTGCCAGCAGCCAAGGGGATAGAAGTAATTCACCCCTCCACTTT. It is translated as CASSQGDRSNSPLHF.

Relative to its sample, this clonotype is medium-sized. This sequence joins TRBV19 and TRBJ2-7, with 10 bases that match TRBD2. J gave up 2 bases and V 5 bases, and 9 bases lay outside the gene matches. Looked up from germline, CDR1 is LNHDA and CDR2 is SQIVND (reference sequence). This CDR3 spans 16 amino acids. The CDR3 sequence is CASSPRLAGRPYEQYF. For the CDR3, the DNA is TGTGCCAGTAGTCCAAGACTAGCGGGCCGCCCCTACGAGCAGTACTTC.

This clonotype is judged medium-sized. The V gene is TRBV5-6, the J gene TRBJ1-2; the match to TRBD1 covers 7 bases. J gave up 4 bases and V 1 base, and 10 bases lay outside the gene matches. Germline assignment: CDR1 SGHDT and CDR2 YYEEEE. This CDR3 is 16 amino acids long. Written as DNA, the CDR3 is TGTGCCAGCAGCTTGTCGTCGTGGCCAGGGGGCTATGGCTACACCTTC. Its protein is CASSLSSWPGGYGYTF. Together with reference TRBV5-6 and TRBJ1-2, the CDR3 gives the full variable domain: DAGVTQSPTHLIKTRGQQVTLRCSPKSGHDTVSWYQQALGQGPQFIFQYYEEEERQRGNFPDRFSGHQFPNYSSELNVNALLLGDSALYLCASSLSSWPGGYGYTFGSGTRLTVV.

This clonotype has a count of ten or more. The CDR3 loop reads CASSAYTGGTEAFF. In DNA form, the CDR3 reads TGTGCCAGCAGCGCATATACAGGGGGCACTGAAGCTTTCTTT. V gene TRBV7-6 combines with J gene TRBJ1-1; the match to TRBD1 covers 8 bases. The germline CDR1 and CDR2 sequences are SGHVS and FNYEAQ. This CDR3 comprises 14 residues. V lost 5 bases and J lost 4; bases outside the gene matches: 6.

This clonotype is judged medium-sized. This chain uses TRBV19 with TRBJ1-3, with D unresolved. Trimming removed 5 bases from V and 2 bases from J, with 13 bases in between. CDR3 length: 15 amino acids. Per the germline V gene, CDR1 is LNHDA and CDR2 is SQIVND (reference sequence). The CDR3 region is CASSWSTGAGNTIYF. The CDR3 nucleotides are TGTGCCAGTAGTTGGTCCACTGGGGCTGGAAACACCATATATTTT.

This clonotype was recorded at least ten times. The junction differs from germline at one of its ends, possibly a read error. The rearrangement uses TRBV6-2 or TRBV6-3 and TRBJ2-3, with D unresolved. The CDR3 runs to 13 residues. From germline, CDR1 is MNHEY and CDR2 SVGEGT. CDR3 DNA sequence: TGTGCCAGCAGTCACTCGACTCCAGATACGCAGTATTTT. It is translated as CASSHSTPDTQYF.